Listed here are 4 T cell receptor beta chains from one sample, sequenced in a study of tumor-infiltrating lymphocytes in primary liver carcinoma. A constant-region primer primed TCR beta cDNA synthesis from about 550 ng of total RNA. The TCR beta library was amplified through three nested multiplex PCR rounds in a modified ARM-PCR procedure. Primers for the first two PCR rounds were TRBV1-TRBV30 forward primers and a C-beta reverse primer (roughly 10 cycles per round). TCRdb independently ran MiXCR on the multiplex PCR reads; one entry per CDR3 protein. The sample carries some 320,000 distinct CDR3 sequences, 50% to 70% recorded once. Germline DNA was also extracted, with blood RNA taken from unsorted whole blood. The sample taken for sequencing was peripheral blood. Receptors originate from a man in his forties with primary liver carcinoma and hepatitis B virus infection.

For this clonotype: A much larger clone differs from this one at a single base, so this may be a read error. V and J are TRBV6-1 and TRBJ1-2; a weak D match, TRBD1 (6 bases). In germline, CDR1 is MNHNS, CDR2 SASEGT. With 0 bases removed from V and 9 bases from J, the gap between germline ends came to 11 bases. The CDR3 spans 13 residues. DNA of the CDR3: TGTGCCAGCAGTGAAGCCGGACAGTCGCGCTACACCTTC. Residues: CASSEAGQSRYTF.

The table lists this clonotype with many counts. The CDR3 region has the DNA TGCAGCGTGCCCGGGACAGGGGGCAGCTCTGGGGCCAACGTCCTGACTTTC. It is translated as CSVPGTGGSSGANVLTF. This chain links TRBV29-1 with TRBJ2-6; TRBD1 agrees at 12 bases. Germline lookup yields CDR1 SQVTM and CDR2 ANQGSEA. This CDR3 is built from 17 residues. J gave up 0 bases and V 6 bases, and 6 bases lay outside the gene matches.

A word on this clonotype: A clone one base away is much larger, so this may be a read error. The gene calls are TRBV12-3 or TRBV12-4 and TRBJ1-5, with a tentative D call TRBD1 (6 bases). The CDR3 runs 14 residues. The CDR3 DNA follows: TGTGCCAGCAGCCCGGGGCATGGGGGCCAGCTCCAGCATTTT. Its protein product is CASSPGHGGQLQHF.

The CDR3 sequence: CGVANTGELFF. Here the CDR3 DNA reads TGCGGCGTGGCGAACACCGGGGAGCTGTTTTTT. The chain couples TRBV20-1 to TRBJ2-2; D gene unclear. Germline loops: CDR1 DFQATT, CDR2 SNEGSKA (reference sequence). CDR3 length equals 11 residues.